The 17 T cell receptor beta chains given below trace back to one sample, sequenced in a study of cytomegalovirus exposure and HLA in healthy donors. Use of 60 Vbeta and 13 Jbeta primers characterized the PCR. Sequencing was performed with immunoSEQ multiplex PCR; in TCRdb, only in-frame clones are kept and a portion is missing. In the table there are about 60,000 clones, approximately 75% of which are singletons. Sequenced input: PBMCs. These receptors came from a woman aged 40 to 49 in good health and CMV-seropositive.

CDR3 in amino acids: CASSPSVGGGYEQYF. The CDR3 region has the DNA TGCGCCAGCAGCCCCTCCGTGGGGGGAGGCTACGAGCAGTACTTC. The chain combines TRBV5-1 with TRBJ2-7, with TRBD2 as a possible D gene (6 bases). CDR3 length: 15 amino acids. V was clipped by 4 bases and J by 3 bases, with 17 bases between them. Germline CDR1 is SGHRS and CDR2 is YFSETQ.

This clone came up once. V and J are TRBV5-1 and TRBJ1-2; no definite D call. There are 11 residues in the CDR3. The germline V and J ends were trimmed by 4 bases and 4 bases, with 5 bases remaining between them. CDR1 and CDR2 from the germline V gene are SGHRS and YFSETQ. The CDR3 spells CASSPGYGYTF. CDR3 nucleotides: TGCGCCAGCAGCCCAGGCTATGGCTACACCTTC.

The CDR3 loop reads CASSYEGAPNTEAFF. DNA for the CDR3: TGTGCCAGCAGTTACGAAGGGGCGCCGAACACTGAAGCTTTCTTT. The V call is TRBV6-5, the J call TRBJ1-1; maybe TRBD1 (5 bases). V was cut by 2 bases and J by 1 base, with 11 bases left in between. This CDR3 contains 15 residues. Germline CDR1 MNHEY, CDR2 SVGAGI.

This clone was seen a handful of times. The CDR3 DNA follows: TGTGCCAGCTCCACCAGACAGGATCAGCCCCAGCATTTT. This codes for CASSTRQDQPQHF. The rearrangement joins TRBV18 to TRBJ1-5, with a tentative D call TRBD1 (6 bases). This CDR3 comprises 13 residues. V was cut by 6 bases and J by 5 bases, with 11 bases left in between. Per the germline V gene, CDR1 is KGHSH and CDR2 is LQKENI. The full variable domain, completed using reference TRBV18 and TRBJ1-5, is NAGVMQNPRHLVRRRGQEARLRCSPMKGHSHVYWYRQLPEEGLKFMVYLQKENIIDESGMPKERFSAEFPKEGPSILRIQQVVRGDSAAYFCASSTRQDQPQHFGDGTRLSIL.

The chain couples TRBV6-6 to TRBJ2-5, with D perhaps matching TRBD1 (6 bases). The CDR3 totals 14 residues. Germline V gives CDR1 MNHNY, CDR2 SVGAGI (reference sequence). Trimming pared 5 bases from V and 4 bases from J, leaving 14 bases between. CDR3 amino acids: CASSPGQILETQYF. CDR3 in DNA: TGTGCCAGCAGTCCGGGACAAATTCTAGAGACCCAGTACTTC.

The CDR3 DNA is TGTGCCAGCAGTCAGGGGATTAATTCACCCCTCCACTTT. This gives the protein CASSQGINSPLHF. The chain joins TRBV6-6 to TRBJ1-6; TRBD1 might be the D (6 bases). The V gene lost 5 bases and the J gene lost 6 bases, with 8 bases spanning the gap. The CDR3 totals 13 residues. The V gene's germline CDR1 is MNHNY and CDR2 SVGAGI (reference sequence).

The chain is built from TRBV4-1 and TRBJ1-1; no clear D. V lost 0 bases and J 5 bases, leaving 16 bases between the germline ends. Germline CDR1 and CDR2: MGHRA and YSYEKL. The CDR3 sequence is 16 residues long. The CDR3 nucleotides are TGCGCCAGCAGCCAAGATCCATTGGGCGAGCGGACTGAAGCTTTCTTT. It is translated as CASSQDPLGERTEAFF.

V usage is TRBV28 and J usage is TRBJ1-2, with a weak D call TRBD1 (6 bases). V dropped 5 bases and J dropped 7 bases, with 14 bases sitting between them. Germline assignment: CDR1 MDHEN and CDR2 SYDVKM. This CDR3 is built from 13 residues. CDR3 in amino acids: CASSPLRQVGYTF. The CDR3 DNA reads as TGTGCCAGCAGTCCGCTCCGACAGGTTGGCTACACCTTC.

The chain combines TRBV2 with TRBJ1-6, with 8 bases that match TRBD1. V shed 6 bases, J shed 8 bases, and the junction held 12 bases outside the gene matches. CDR3 length: 16 residues. Germline V gene lookup returns CDR1 SNHLY and CDR2 FYNNEI. Written as DNA, the CDR3 is TGTGCCAGCAGCCATTTTGGACAGGGAAAAGATTCACCCCTCCACTTT. Its translation is CASSHFGQGKDSPLHF.

V usage is TRBV5-6 and J usage is TRBJ1-6; no firm D call. The germline V gene has CDR1 SGHDT and CDR2 YYEEEE. Trimming stripped 1 base from V and 9 bases from J, with 5 bases between. This CDR3 comprises 12 residues. This chain's CDR3 is CASSLPSSPLHF. CDR3 coding DNA: TGTGCCAGCAGCTTGCCCAGTTCACCCCTCCACTTT.

The rearrangement uses TRBV7-9 and TRBJ2-7, with 7 positions matching TRBD2. V shed 5 bases and J 3 bases; nucleotides not matched to a gene: 7. The CDR3 is 14 residues long. Germline lookup yields CDR1 SEHNR and CDR2 FQNEAQ (reference sequence). CDR3 sequence reads: CASSPSGEGYEQYF. For the CDR3, the DNA is TGTGCCAGCAGCCCTAGCGGAGAGGGCTACGAGCAGTACTTC.

This sequence joins TRBV10-2 and TRBJ1-2; TRBD1 aligns across 9 bases. This CDR3 region has 17 residues. CDR1 and CDR2 (germline): WSHSY, SAAADI. V was clipped by 6 bases and J by 2 bases; unmatched bases: 13. CDR3 DNA: TGCGCCAGCAGGCCCGGGACAGGGAGGGAGGGCAACTATGGCTACACCTTC. Protein product: CASRPGTGREGNYGYTF.

The gene calls are TRBV5-6 and TRBJ2-5, with TRBD1 matching 7 bases. The CDR3 runs to 16 residues. Trimming took 1 base from V and 2 from J; bases not matched to a gene: 8. The germline V gene has CDR1 SGHDT and CDR2 YYEEEE. The CDR3 reads CASSLTGVGGQETQYF. DNA of the CDR3: TGTGCCAGCAGCTTGACAGGGGTAGGCGGTCAAGAGACCCAGTACTTC.

The chain couples TRBV6-5 to TRBJ1-1; D is undetermined. V lost 2 bases and J lost 0, with 7 bases in between. The CDR3 consists of 14 residues. The V gene's germline CDR1 is MNHEY and CDR2 SVGAGI. DNA of the CDR3: TGTGCCAGCAGTTACGGGAGTATGAACACTGAAGCTTTCTTT. Translated: CASSYGSMNTEAFF.

This clone was seen once. A junction end diverges from the germline sequence, so it may reflect a read error. The chain uses TRBV29-1 and TRBJ1-1, with a weak D call TRBD1 (6 bases). Per germline, CDR1 SQVTM and CDR2 ANQGSEA. The CDR3 contains 13 residues. CDR3 coding DNA: TGCAGCGCTGAAGGACAGTCGCGAACTGAAGCTTTCTTT. This gives the protein CSAEGQSRTEAFF.

V is TRBV9 and J is TRBJ2-2; possibly TRBD2 for D (6 bases). The CDR3 length is 13 residues. CDR1 and CDR2 (germline): SGDLS, YYNGEE. Trimming stripped 4 bases from V and 4 bases from J, with 8 bases between. CDR3 DNA sequence: TGTGCCAGCAGCACGACTAGCACCGGGGAGCTGTTTTTT. It specifies CASSTTSTGELFF.

This chain uses TRBV7-9 with TRBJ2-1, with TRBD2 identical over 10 bases. Unmatched junction bases numbered 6, after V lost 2 bases and J lost 8 bases. CDR3 length equals 15 residues. The germline CDR1 and CDR2 sequences are SEHNR and FQNEAQ (reference sequence). In DNA, the CDR3 is TGTGCCAGCAGCTTAAAGGGAACTAGCGGGGATGAGCAGTTCTTC. Its translation: CASSLKGTSGDEQFF.